This entry concerns a single TCR beta chain. The data stem from a study of blood T cell repertoires in COVID-19. At the level of the study: The cDNA or gDNA used as material had been derived from T cells, B-cell-depleted T cells, or PBMCs.

Profiling relied on immunoSEQ multiplex PCR, and the TCRdb table lists in-frame clones only, not all of them. In the table there are some 130,000 clones, 90% of which are singletons. CDR1 is SGHNT and CDR2 is YYREEE in the germline V gene (reference sequence). The CDR3 has 15 amino acids. V shed 1 base and J 7 bases; nucleotides not matched to a gene: 5. The TCR originated in a man aged 50 or older with active COVID-19. The genes are TRBV5-4 and TRBJ1-2, with TRBD1 matching over 12 bases. Sequenced: peripheral blood. The CDR3 coding sequence is TGTGCCAGCAGCTTGCCGGGACAGGGGGCGCGTGGCTACACCTTC. Translation: CASSLPGQGARGYTF.